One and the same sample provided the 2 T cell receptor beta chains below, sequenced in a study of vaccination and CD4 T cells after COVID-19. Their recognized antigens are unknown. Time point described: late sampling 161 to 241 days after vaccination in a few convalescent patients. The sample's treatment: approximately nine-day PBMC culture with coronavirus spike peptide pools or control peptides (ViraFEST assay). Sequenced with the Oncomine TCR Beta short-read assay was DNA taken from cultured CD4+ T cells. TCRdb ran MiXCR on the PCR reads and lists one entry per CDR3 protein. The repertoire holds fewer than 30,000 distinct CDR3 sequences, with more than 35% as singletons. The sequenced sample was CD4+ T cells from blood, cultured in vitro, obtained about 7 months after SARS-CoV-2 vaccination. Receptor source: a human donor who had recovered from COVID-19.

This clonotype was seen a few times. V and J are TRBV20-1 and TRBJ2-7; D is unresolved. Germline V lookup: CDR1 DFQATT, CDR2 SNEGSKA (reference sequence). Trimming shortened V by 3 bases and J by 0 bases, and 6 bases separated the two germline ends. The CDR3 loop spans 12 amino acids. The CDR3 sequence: CSASGTSYEQYF. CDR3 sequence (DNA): TGCAGTGCTAGCGGCACCTCCTACGAGCAGTACTTC.

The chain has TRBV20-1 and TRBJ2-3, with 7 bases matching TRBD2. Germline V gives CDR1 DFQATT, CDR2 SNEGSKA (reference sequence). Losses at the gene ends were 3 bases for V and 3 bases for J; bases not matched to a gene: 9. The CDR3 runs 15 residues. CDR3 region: CSASPFTSVTDTQYF. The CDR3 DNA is TGCAGTGCTAGTCCTTTCACTAGCGTAACAGATACGCAGTATTTT.